The T cell receptor (beta chain) described here comes from a study of neurological immune-mediated disorders. Study-wide findings and caveats: No CDR3 amino acid sequences were shared by expanded clones across subjects, suggesting private repertoires in all groups.

Time point described: longitudinal time-point 2. V was clipped by 2 bases and J by 5 bases, with 6 bases between them. This CDR3 is 13 amino acids long. TCRdb independently ran MiXCR on the 5' RACE reads; one entry per CDR3 protein. The data hold some 87,000 distinct CDR3 sequences, with approximately 5.8% observed a single time. Ten or more counts support this clonotype. Its antigen is still unknown. The sequencing input was PBMCs. The TCR originated in a woman aged 55-69 years with multiple sclerosis. V usage is TRBV12-3 or TRBV12-4 and J usage is TRBJ2-2; D unresolved. The CDR3 bases are TGTGCCAGCAGTTTAACTCGGACCGGGGAGCTGTTTTTT. Translating it yields CASSLTRTGELFF.